Listed below are T cell receptor beta chains from one sample, sequenced in a study of shared T cell receptors in the human thymus. Data came from immunoSEQ multiplex PCR; TCRdb stores just in-frame clones and leaves some out. Here the sample spans under 850,000 clones, around 89% being singletons. These data were likewise used in another study, on human thymus T cells.

Sequenced: thymocytes. The source is a boy younger than two with a congenital heart defect. Each CDR3 is given with its conserved first and last residue. Fields, in order: J gene, V gene, D gene, clone size, CDR3 length, CDR3 DNA, CDR3 protein. The D gene is left open where the match is weak. A row's size may be missing; if present it is once, few, many or a size class.

TRBJ2-1	TRBV5-4	TRBD2	.	17	TGTGCCAGCAGCTTGGTATTGGGGACTAGCGGGAGCAATGAGCAGTTCTTC	CASSLVLGTSGSNEQFF
TRBJ1-1	TRBV6-6	.	.	16	TGTGCCAGCAGCCACCCCCCGTGGGGGGTTAACACTGAAGCTTTCTTT	CASSHPPWGVNTEAFF
TRBJ2-5	TRBV29-1	.	.	12	TGCAGCGTGCGGCACAATCAAGAGACCCAGTACTTC	CSVRHNQETQYF
TRBJ1-1	TRBV27	.	.	14	TGTGCCAGCAGTCCGGAGACAGGGAACACTGAAGCTTTCTTT	CASSPETGNTEAFF
TRBJ1-5	TRBV7-2	.	.	13	TGTGCCAGCAGCTTTCGGAACTCCAGGGCCCAGCATTTT	CASSFRNSRAQHF
TRBJ2-3	TRBV4-1	TRBD2	.	15	TGCGCCAGCTCCGATGGAGGGCGGGAGGAAGATACGCAGTATTTT	CASSDGGREEDTQYF
TRBJ1-5	TRBV28	.	.	17	TGTGCCAGCTCTACGAGTCCACCGGGGGGCTTAAACCAGCCCCAGCATTTT	CASSTSPPGGLNQPQHF
TRBJ2-3	TRBV28	TRBD2	once	18	TGTGCCAGCAGTTCCCGGACTAGCGGGAGGCCCTCGGTGGATACGCAGTATTTT	CASSSRTSGRPSVDTQYF
TRBJ2-7	TRBV15	.	.	15	TGTGCCACCAGCAGAGATCGGAGGAACTACTACGAGCAGTACTTC	CATSRDRRNYYEQYF
TRBJ2-4	TRBV27	TRBD2	few	16	TGTGCCAGCAGTTCCGTAGCGGGAGGGTCCAAAAACATTCAGTACTTC	CASSSVAGGSKNIQYF
TRBJ1-2	TRBV28	TRBD1	.	17	TGTGCCAGCAGTCAACCGGGACAGGGGCGGCAAGGCTATGGCTACACCTTC	CASSQPGQGRQGYGYTF
TRBJ2-1	TRBV11-2	.	.	10	TGTGCCAGCAGCTCAGGTGAGCAGTTCTTC	CASSSGEQFF